One and the same sample provided the 18 T cell receptor beta chains below, sequenced in a study of blood T cell repertoires in COVID-19. Sequenced by immunoSEQ multiplex PCR; TCRdb stores in-frame clones only, minus some. This sample has about 160,000 clones, with about 88% found just once. Sequencing was performed on peripheral blood. These TCRs come from a woman older than 75 with acute or convalescent COVID-19.

This sequence joins TRBV28 and TRBJ2-3, with D uncertain. The CDR3 extends over 11 amino acids. CDR1 is MDHEN, CDR2 SYDVKM, per germline. With 5 bases removed from V and 4 bases from J, the gap between germline ends came to 4 bases. Here the CDR3 reads CASSQSDTQYF. CDR3 DNA sequence: TGTGCCAGCAGTCAATCAGATACGCAGTATTTT.

This chain links TRBV3-1 (or the pseudogene TRBV3-2) with TRBJ1-4, with D possibly being TRBD1 (6 bases). Germline loops: CDR1 LGHDT, CDR2 YNNKEL (reference sequence). This CDR3 is built from 15 residues. V was clipped by 3 bases and J by 7 bases, with 15 bases between them. In DNA, the CDR3 is TGTGCCAGCAGCCAGCCCCGGTCAGGGGTTGAAAAACTGTTTTTT. Protein sequence: CASSQPRSGVEKLFF.

The chain combines TRBV6-5 with TRBJ1-6, with D possibly matching TRBD1 (5 bases). Trimming took off 8 bases at V and 7 bases at J, with 12 bases between the two ends. The length of the CDR3 is 13 residues. Germline V gene data show CDR1 as MNHEY and CDR2 as SVGAGI. The CDR3 nucleotides read TGTGCCAGCCAGACCTCAGGGAATTCACCCCTCCACTTT. Amino acid sequence: CASQTSGNSPLHF.

The J gene is TRBJ2-5, the V gene TRBV20-1; no definite D call. Per germline, CDR1 DFQATT and CDR2 SNEGSKA (reference sequence). Trimming stripped 3 bases from V and 5 bases from J, with 4 bases between. CDR3 length equals 10 residues. The CDR3 sequence is CSASLETQYF. CDR3 DNA: TGCAGTGCTAGTCTGGAGACCCAGTACTTC.

This chain links TRBV5-6 with TRBJ2-5; 10 bases agree with TRBD2. Germline V lookup: CDR1 SGHDT, CDR2 YYEEEE. Trimming at V came to 3 bases and at J to 4 bases, leaving 9 bases not matched to a gene. The CDR3 totals 16 residues. Here the CDR3 DNA reads TGTGCCAGCAGCTGGGGTAGTAGCGGGGGGACAGAGACCCAGTACTTC. It codes for CASSWGSSGGTETQYF.

The chain combines TRBV25-1 with TRBJ1-1, with 7 bases aligning to TRBD1. V gave up 2 bases and J gave up 1 base; unmatched junction bases: 7. The CDR3 has 16 amino acids. Germline CDR1 is MGHDK and CDR2 is SYGVNS. This CDR3 is CASSEGWTGSNTEAFF. The CDR3 nucleotides read TGTGCCAGCAGTGAAGGTTGGACAGGATCGAACACTGAAGCTTTCTTT.

The V gene is TRBV12-3 or TRBV12-4, the J gene TRBJ2-3; D is ambiguous. Between the trimmed V and J ends, which lost 6 bases and 4 bases, there was a span of 8 bases. The CDR3 is made up of 12 amino acids. CDR3 region: CASSPVPDTQYF. CDR3 nucleotides: TGTGCCAGCAGCCCGGTCCCAGATACGCAGTATTTT.

Here the CDR3 DNA reads TGTGCCAGCAGTCTCGGGACTAGCGGGAGTGGGCGAGAGACCCAGTACTTC. This translates into CASSLGTSGSGRETQYF. V and J are TRBV28 and TRBJ2-5; TRBD2 matches at 14 bases. V lost 5 bases, J lost 4 bases, and 9 bases stayed unmatched. Germline CDR1 and CDR2: MDHEN and SYDVKM. The CDR3 has 17 residues.

V gene TRBV7-2 combines with J gene TRBJ2-3; no definite D call. Trimming removed 1 base at V and 2 bases at J, with 10 bases between. The CDR3 covers 15 residues. CDR1 SGHTA and CDR2 FQGNSA come from the germline V gene. The CDR3 loop reads CASSLVPQATDTQYF. Written as DNA, the CDR3 is TGTGCCAGCAGCTTAGTCCCGCAGGCCACAGATACGCAGTATTTT.

This chain joins TRBV28 and TRBJ2-1; D might be TRBD2 (5 bases). This CDR3 spans 14 amino acids. The ends were cut back, 1 base at V and 12 bases at J, with 16 bases in the middle. The germline V gene has CDR1 MDHEN and CDR2 SYDVKM. The DNA of the CDR3 is TGTGCCAGCAGTTTATCCCAGGACTCGAGGAGGCAGTTCTTC. This gives the protein CASSLSQDSRRQFF.

The chain uses TRBV2 and TRBJ1-4; 8 nucleotides agree with TRBD1. From germline, CDR1 is SNHLY and CDR2 FYNNEI. After removal of 6 bases from V and 8 bases from J, the junction contained 8 bases not matched to a gene. The CDR3 covers 14 residues. The CDR3: CASSTGTGGEKLFF. The CDR3 DNA is TGTGCCAGCAGCACCGGGACAGGCGGCGAAAAACTGTTTTTT.

The chain links TRBV3-1 (or the pseudogene TRBV3-2) to TRBJ1-1, with D tentatively TRBD1 (6 bases). In germline, CDR1 is LGHDT, CDR2 YNNKEL (reference sequence). The CDR3 length is 14 residues. The ends were cut back, 7 bases at V and 3 bases at J, with 15 bases in the middle. CDR3 in amino acids: CASTSSPGDTEAFF. The CDR3, as DNA: TGTGCCAGCACCTCAAGCCCAGGGGACACTGAAGCTTTCTTT.

The chain recombines TRBV3-1 (or the pseudogene TRBV3-2) with TRBJ1-4; 8 bases agree with TRBD1. V shed 4 bases, J shed 6 bases, and the junction held 13 bases outside the gene matches. This CDR3 has 17 amino acids. The V gene's germline CDR1 is LGHDT and CDR2 YNNKEL (reference sequence). The CDR3, as DNA: TGTGCCAGCAGCCTAGGACAGGGTTTAGCCCGATATGAAAAACTGTTTTTT. This sequence encodes CASSLGQGLARYEKLFF.

The rearrangement uses TRBV4-3 and TRBJ1-2; 7 nucleotides align to TRBD1. The CDR3 covers 14 residues. Germline CDR1 reads LGHNA; CDR2 reads YSLEER. V lost 0 bases and J lost 7; bases outside the gene matches: 5. The CDR3 loop is CASSQDTGDVGYTF. DNA for the CDR3: TGCGCCAGCAGCCAAGATACAGGGGACGTTGGCTACACCTTC.

The chain joins TRBV3-1 (or the pseudogene TRBV3-2) to TRBJ1-2, with TRBD1 matching 7 bases. V lost 0 bases to trimming and J lost 12 bases; unmatched junction nucleotides: 13. Germline values: CDR1 LGHDT, CDR2 YNNKEL (reference sequence). This CDR3 comprises 15 residues. This chain's CDR3 is CASSQDRIQGRGNTF. The CDR3 DNA reads as TGTGCCAGCAGCCAAGATCGTATACAGGGCAGGGGGAACACCTTC.

The chain carries TRBV7-9 and TRBJ2-7, with D possibly TRBD1 on 5 matching bases. CDR3 length: 14 amino acids. CDR1 and CDR2 from the germline V gene are SEHNR and FQNEAQ (reference sequence). Trimming removed 0 bases at V and 3 bases at J, with 9 bases between. The CDR3 here is CASSLAFQGYEQYF. As DNA, the CDR3 is TGTGCCAGCAGCTTAGCCTTCCAGGGCTACGAGCAGTACTTC.

The J gene is TRBJ1-2, the V gene TRBV29-1; D gene ambiguous. The CDR3 contains 14 residues. V lost 4 bases and J lost 2, with 14 bases in between. Germline V CDR1 and CDR2: SQVTM, ANQGSEA. CDR3 region: CSVVTPRANYGYTF. The CDR3 DNA sequence: TGCAGCGTTGTTACCCCGCGAGCAAACTATGGCTACACCTTC. Drawing the rest from reference TRBV29-1 and TRBJ1-2, the complete variable domain is SAVISQKPSRDICQRGTSLTIQCQVDSQVTMMFWYRQQPGQSLTLIATANQGSEATYESGFVIDKFPISRPNLTFSTLTVSNMSPEDSSIYLCSVVTPRANYGYTFGSGTRLTVV.

CDR3 in DNA: TGTGCCAGCAGTAGGGGTATGACAGGGGAGTCGGGTGAGCAGTTCTTC. This sequence encodes CASSRGMTGESGEQFF. The chain carries TRBV2 and TRBJ2-1, with 8 bases fitting TRBD1. Germline V gene data show CDR1 as SNHLY and CDR2 as FYNNEI. The J segment lost 9 bases and the V segment lost 5 bases, leaving 15 bases of the junction unmatched. The CDR3 is made up of 16 amino acids.